This entry lists 16 T cell receptor beta chains sequenced from one sample in a study of cytotoxic CD8 clonotypes in ibrutinib-treated CLL. The repertoire was sequenced with immunoSEQ multiplex PCR; TCRdb's copy has only in-frame clones and lacks some. The repertoire holds some 150,000 clones, with 79% as singletons. Specimen: PBMCs, collected after 12 months of ibrutinib treatment. These receptors were taken from a human donor with chronic lymphocytic leukemia.

The chain links TRBV9 to TRBJ1-3, with TRBD1 identical over 7 bases. Germline CDR1 reads SGDLS; CDR2 reads YYNGEE. The ends lost 3 bases at V and 1 base at J; junction bases unmatched: 4. CDR3 length: 15 residues. The chain's CDR3 is CASSERQGSGNTIYF. The CDR3 DNA sequence: TGTGCCAGCAGCGAACGACAGGGATCTGGAAACACCATATATTTT. The variable domain in full, with the rest retrieved from reference TRBV9 and TRBJ1-3, is DSGVTQTPKHLITATGQRVTLRCSPRSGDLSVYWYQQSLDQGLQFLIQYYNGEERAKGNILERFSAQQFPDLHSELNLSSLELGDSALYFCASSERQGSGNTIYFGEGSWLTVV.

This chain uses TRBV19 with TRBJ2-5, with TRBD1 identical over 9 bases. The CDR3 consists of 14 residues. Germline V lookup: CDR1 LNHDA, CDR2 SQIVND (reference sequence). V dropped 4 bases and J dropped 8; count of bases not matched to a gene: 8. For the CDR3, the DNA is TGTGCCAGTAGTAGTGACAGGGGGTATGGAACCCAGTACTTC. Protein product: CASSSDRGYGTQYF.

The V call is TRBV16, the J call TRBJ2-1; a weak D match, TRBD1 (5 bases). Trimming stripped 1 base from V and 7 bases from J, with 17 bases between. The CDR3 runs to 16 residues. Germline V gene data show CDR1 as KGHSY and CDR2 as FQNENV. The CDR3 here is CASSQFSWGRTNEQFF. CDR3 coding DNA: TGTGCCAGCAGCCAATTCTCTTGGGGCAGGACGAATGAGCAGTTCTTC.

This clone was counted once. For the CDR3, the DNA is TGTGCCAGCAGCTTAGTCCACGGAGATATGCAAGAGACCCAGTACTTC. Protein sequence: CASSLVHGDMQETQYF. The chain employs TRBV7-9 and TRBJ2-5; D is unresolved. This CDR3 is 16 amino acids long. The ends were cut back, 1 base at V and 2 bases at J, with 14 bases in the middle. Germline CDR1 reads SEHNR; CDR2 reads FQNEAQ (reference sequence). The whole variable domain, filled in from reference TRBV7-9 and TRBJ2-5, reads DTGVSQNPRHKITKRGQNVTFRCDPISEHNRLYWYRQTLGQGPEFLTYFQNEAQLEKSRLLSDRFSAERPKGSFSTLEIQRTEQGDSAMYLCASSLVHGDMQETQYFGPGTRLLVL.

This clone showed up just once. The gene calls are TRBV18 and TRBJ2-2; perhaps D is TRBD1 or TRBD2 (5 bases each). CDR1 KGHSH and CDR2 LQKENI come from the germline V gene. The CDR3 is made up of 16 amino acids. V gave up 2 bases and J gave up 1 base, with 11 bases separating them. This CDR3 is CASSPTARGNTGELFF. CDR3 nucleotide sequence: TGTGCCAGCTCACCAACCGCGAGGGGGAACACCGGGGAGCTGTTTTTT.

J is TRBJ2-1 and V is TRBV9; 14 bases are shared with TRBD2. V lost 4 bases, J lost 9 bases, and 6 bases stayed unmatched. The CDR3 loop spans 15 amino acids. CDR1 and CDR2 from the germline V gene are SGDLS and YYNGEE. As DNA, the CDR3 is TGTGCCAGCAGCATGGGACTAGCGGGAGCTGGTGAGCAGTTCTTC. This codes for CASSMGLAGAGEQFF.

J is TRBJ2-1 and V is TRBV6-1; 9 positions agree with TRBD1. CDR1 is MNHNS, CDR2 SASEGT, per germline. With 4 bases clipped from V and 8 bases from J, the junction kept 9 bases outside the gene matches. There are 15 residues in the CDR3. CDR3 loop: CASSGRDREVHEQFF. CDR3 in DNA: TGTGCCAGCAGTGGCCGGGACAGGGAAGTCCATGAGCAGTTCTTC.

J is TRBJ2-2 and V is TRBV18; D is ambiguous. Trimming left V 4 bases short and J 7 bases short, with 19 bases between. The CDR3 loop spans 16 amino acids. Germline loops: CDR1 KGHSH, CDR2 LQKENI. The CDR3 bases are TGTGCCAGCTCACGATCACAGCTAGGCGTCAACGGGGAGCTGTTTTTT. Protein: CASSRSQLGVNGELFF.

V gene TRBV5-1 combines with J gene TRBJ1-1, with a possible D match to TRBD1 (5 bases). CDR1 and CDR2 (germline): SGHRS, YFSETQ. V shed 0 bases and J shed 1 base, with 13 bases lying between them. The CDR3 runs 16 residues. The CDR3, as DNA: TGCGCCAGCAGCTTGGCGGGGGTAGGAGCGAACACTGAAGCTTTCTTT. Its translation: CASSLAGVGANTEAFF.

The chain recombines TRBV10-3 with TRBJ2-4, with D tentatively TRBD1 (6 bases). The CDR3 covers 16 residues. Per the germline V gene, CDR1 is ENHRY and CDR2 is SYGVKD. Trimming took off 3 bases at V and 8 bases at J, with 20 bases between the two ends. The CDR3 loop is CAISDEGVRFRDIQYF. CDR3 DNA sequence: TGTGCCATCAGTGATGAGGGGGTAAGGTTTCGAGACATTCAGTACTTC.

There are a few counts of this clone. This rearrangement joins TRBV4-3 to TRBJ1-5, with D uncertain. The CDR3 has 15 amino acids. V was pared by 1 base and J by 5 bases, with 12 bases between. Germline V lookup: CDR1 LGHNA, CDR2 YSLEER. This CDR3 is CASSQGLRGDQPQHF. The CDR3 DNA sequence: TGCGCCAGCAGCCAAGGACTACGGGGTGATCAGCCCCAGCATTTT.

The chain has TRBV27 and TRBJ2-5, with unresolved D. Between the trimmed V and J ends, which lost 8 bases and 4 bases, there was a span of 11 bases. The CDR3 is made up of 12 amino acids. Germline lookup yields CDR1 MNHEY and CDR2 SMNVEV (reference sequence). The CDR3 nucleotides are TGTGCCAGCGGAGTATTGGGAGAGACCCAGTACTTC. Its protein product is CASGVLGETQYF.

This clone turned up a few times. The J gene is TRBJ1-2, the V gene TRBV9; D gene unclear. This CDR3 has 15 residues. The V and J ends lost 3 bases and 8 bases respectively, with 20 bases between them. Germline V gene sequence: CDR1 SGDLS, CDR2 YYNGEE. The CDR3 DNA reads as TGTGCCAGCAGCGCCTTAATGTGGGCAGCCAGGGGCTACACCTTC. Protein sequence: CASSALMWAARGYTF.

V and J are TRBV28 and TRBJ2-1, with TRBD2 matching 7 bases. The CDR3 covers 16 residues. The junction had 5 bases not matched to a gene; V was cut back by 3 bases and J by 0 bases. Germline CDR1 and CDR2: MDHEN and SYDVKM. Here the CDR3 DNA reads TGTGCCAGCAGTTTGAGGCGGGGGAGCTCCTACAATGAGCAGTTCTTC. Translated: CASSLRRGSSYNEQFF.

The gene calls are TRBV18 and TRBJ1-1; weak D call: TRBD1 (6 bases). V was pared by 1 base and J by 7 bases, with 16 bases between. This CDR3 contains 15 residues. The germline V gene has CDR1 KGHSH and CDR2 LQKENI. The CDR3 protein is CASSPQWTDRNEAFF. CDR3 DNA: TGTGCCAGCTCACCACAATGGACAGACAGAAATGAAGCTTTCTTT. Drawing the rest from reference TRBV18 and TRBJ1-1, the complete variable domain is NAGVMQNPRHLVRRRGQEARLRCSPMKGHSHVYWYRQLPEEGLKFMVYLQKENIIDESGMPKERFSAEFPKEGPSILRIQQVVRGDSAAYFCASSPQWTDRNEAFFGQGTRLTVV.

The V gene is TRBV4-2, the J gene TRBJ1-4; D gene ambiguous. Deletions cut 1 base from V and 0 bases from J, with 3 bases between. This CDR3 comprises 14 residues. CDR1 is LGHNA, CDR2 YNFKEQ, per germline. CDR3 DNA sequence: TGTGCCAGCAGCCAAGTTGCAACTAATGAAAAACTGTTTTTT. Its protein is CASSQVATNEKLFF.